This T cell receptor (beta chain) was profiled in a study of cytomegalovirus exposure and HLA in healthy donors. PCR amplification relied on 60 Vbeta primers (plus 13 Jbeta primers). Sequenced by immunoSEQ multiplex PCR; TCRdb stores in-frame clones only, minus some. Here the sample spans 150,000 to 200,000 clones, less than 80% being singletons. The germline V and J ends were trimmed by 2 bases and 0 bases, with 10 bases remaining between them. This CDR3 spans 15 amino acids. CDR1 and CDR2 (germline): LNHNV, YYDKDF (reference sequence). Study-wide results and limits: Only CMV serostatus was available as immune exposure information. The productive fraction for most TCR beta V segments was about 87% or about 30% in an earlier analysis. Excluded: some indistinguishable V segments such as TRBV6-2 and TRBV6-3.

This clone was seen a single time. Its specificity is not known. This chain links TRBV15 with TRBJ1-1; no firm D call. The specimen sequenced was PBMCs. The TCR comes from a woman in her thirties in good health and CMV-seropositive. CDR3 nucleotide sequence: TGTGCCACCAGCAGACCGGGGTACATGAACACTGAAGCTTTCTTT. Protein: CATSRPGYMNTEAFF.